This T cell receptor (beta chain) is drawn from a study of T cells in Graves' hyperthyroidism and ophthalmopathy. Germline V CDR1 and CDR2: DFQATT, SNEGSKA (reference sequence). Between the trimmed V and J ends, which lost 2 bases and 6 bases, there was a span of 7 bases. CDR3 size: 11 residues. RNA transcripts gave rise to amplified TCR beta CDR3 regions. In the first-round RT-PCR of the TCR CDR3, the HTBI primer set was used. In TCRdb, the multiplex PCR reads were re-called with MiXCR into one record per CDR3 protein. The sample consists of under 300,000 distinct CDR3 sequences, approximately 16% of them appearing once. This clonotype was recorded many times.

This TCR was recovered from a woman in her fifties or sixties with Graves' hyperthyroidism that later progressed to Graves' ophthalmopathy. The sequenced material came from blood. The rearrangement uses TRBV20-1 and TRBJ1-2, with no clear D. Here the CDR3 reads CSARRLDGYTF. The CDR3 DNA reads TGCAGTGCTAGACGGTTGGATGGCTACACCTTC.